Listed below are T cell receptor beta chains from one sample, sequenced in a study of beta chain features in type 1 diabetes. Produced via immunoSEQ multiplex PCR; TCRdb's table is partial and in-frame only. The sample yields about 190,000 clones, around 8% seen once. The source material was central memory CD4+ T cells from blood. These receptors all stem from a woman aged 35 to 49 with type 1 diabetes. Both conserved end residues are part of each CDR3. Fields, in order: CDR3 protein, CDR3 DNA, V gene, clone size, D gene, J gene. D genes are given only for firm matches. A row's size may be missing; if present it is once, few, many or a size class.

cdr3_aa: CASSSIYNEQFF
cdr3_nt: TGTGCCAGCAGCTCTATCTACAATGAGCAGTTCTTC
v_call: TRBV28
clone_size: .
d_call: .
j_call: TRBJ2-1

cdr3_aa: CASSTPRSALAESGANVLTF
cdr3_nt: TGCGCCAGCAGCACCCCCAGGTCCGCCCTAGCCGAATCTGGGGCCAACGTCCTGACTTTC
v_call: TRBV5-1
clone_size: .
d_call: .
j_call: TRBJ2-6

cdr3_aa: CASSRSQGGLGNEQFF
cdr3_nt: TGTGCCAGCAGCCGCTCTCAGGGGGGCCTAGGCAATGAGCAGTTCTTC
v_call: TRBV11-1
clone_size: .
d_call: .
j_call: TRBJ2-1

cdr3_aa: CASSMDRAGNQPQHF
cdr3_nt: TGTGCCAGCTCAATGGACAGGGCTGGCAATCAGCCCCAGCATTTT
v_call: TRBV18
clone_size: few
d_call: TRBD1
j_call: TRBJ1-5

cdr3_aa: CASRKDGGNYGYTF
cdr3_nt: TGTGCCAGTAGGAAGGACGGGGGGAACTATGGCTACACCTTC
v_call: TRBV19
clone_size: few
d_call: .
j_call: TRBJ1-2

cdr3_aa: CASSARGMTDTQYF
cdr3_nt: TGTGCCAGCAGCGCCAGGGGAATGACAGATACGCAGTATTTT
v_call: TRBV11-3
clone_size: .
d_call: .
j_call: TRBJ2-3

cdr3_aa: CASSSDRGLSGANVLTF
cdr3_nt: TGTGCCAGCAGCTCGGACAGGGGGCTATCTGGGGCCAACGTCCTGACTTTC
v_call: TRBV7-9
clone_size: .
d_call: TRBD1
j_call: TRBJ2-6

cdr3_aa: CASSPIPSRGTEAFF
cdr3_nt: TGTGCCAGCTCACCAATCCCTAGTCGTGGCACTGAAGCTTTCTTT
v_call: TRBV18
clone_size: .
d_call: .
j_call: TRBJ1-1

cdr3_aa: CASSKGTGAKNIQYF
cdr3_nt: TGTGCCAGTAGTAAGGGGACAGGTGCCAAAAACATTCAGTACTTC
v_call: TRBV19
clone_size: few
d_call: TRBD1
j_call: TRBJ2-4

cdr3_aa: CASSLGQGQETQYF
cdr3_nt: TGCGCCAGCAGCTTGGGACAGGGCCAAGAGACCCAGTACTTC
v_call: TRBV5-1
clone_size: .
d_call: TRBD1
j_call: TRBJ2-5

cdr3_aa: CASSRPGGYGANVLTF
cdr3_nt: TGCGCCAGCAGCCGACCAGGAGGGTACGGGGCCAACGTCCTGACTTTC
v_call: TRBV4-3
clone_size: .
d_call: .
j_call: TRBJ2-6

cdr3_aa: CASSRTEQETQYF
cdr3_nt: TGTGCCAGCAGTCGGACAGAGCAAGAGACCCAGTACTTC
v_call: TRBV6-4
clone_size: .
d_call: .
j_call: TRBJ2-5

cdr3_aa: CASSGTESSYEQYF
cdr3_nt: TGTGCCAGCAGTGGAACAGAGAGCTCCTACGAGCAGTACTTC
v_call: TRBV6-6
clone_size: few
d_call: .
j_call: TRBJ2-7

cdr3_aa: CASSFGGIITGELFF
cdr3_nt: TGTGCCAGCAGCTTCGGGGGGATTATTACCGGGGAGCTGTTTTTT
v_call: TRBV5-4
clone_size: few
d_call: TRBD2
j_call: TRBJ2-2

cdr3_aa: CASSQDTEEGKTQYF
cdr3_nt: TGTGCCAGCAGCCAAGATACAGAAGAGGGAAAGACCCAGTACTTC
v_call: TRBV5-4
clone_size: .
d_call: .
j_call: TRBJ2-5

cdr3_aa: CASRRGEQPQHF
cdr3_nt: TGTGCCAGCAGGCGGGGGGAGCAGCCCCAGCATTTT
v_call: TRBV28
clone_size: .
d_call: .
j_call: TRBJ1-5

cdr3_aa: CASSPGTGANNEQFF
cdr3_nt: TGTGCCAGCAGCCCAGGGACAGGGGCGAACAATGAGCAGTTCTTC
v_call: TRBV11-2
clone_size: few
d_call: TRBD1
j_call: TRBJ2-1

cdr3_aa: CASSLKLTRTASPRQDEQFF
cdr3_nt: TGCGCCAGCAGCTTGAAACTCACTCGGACAGCAAGCCCACGCCAGGATGAGCAGTTCTTC
v_call: TRBV5-1
clone_size: .
d_call: .
j_call: TRBJ2-1

cdr3_aa: CASSLGTGGEGEQFF
cdr3_nt: TGTGCCAGCAGCCTGGGGACAGGGGGAGAGGGTGAGCAGTTCTTC
v_call: TRBV7-9
clone_size: .
d_call: TRBD1
j_call: TRBJ2-1

cdr3_aa: CASSSTGSGNTIYF
cdr3_nt: TGTGCCAGCAGTTCCACAGGCTCTGGAAACACCATATATTTT
v_call: TRBV28
clone_size: many
d_call: .
j_call: TRBJ1-3

cdr3_aa: CASSQDPSYGTQYF
cdr3_nt: TGCGCCAGCAGCCAAGACCCGAGCTACGGGACCCAGTACTTC
v_call: TRBV4-3
clone_size: .
d_call: .
j_call: TRBJ2-5

cdr3_aa: CASSLAPGSGDSPLHF
cdr3_nt: TGTGCCAGCAGCTTAGCGCCGGGCTCGGGGGATTCACCCCTCCACTTT
v_call: TRBV7-2
clone_size: few
d_call: .
j_call: TRBJ1-6

cdr3_aa: CASGRNEQFF
cdr3_nt: TGTGCCAGCGGGAGGAATGAGCAGTTCTTC
v_call: TRBV28
clone_size: many
d_call: .
j_call: TRBJ2-1

cdr3_aa: CASSQDGGRGYEQYF
cdr3_nt: TGTGCCAGCAGCCAAGATGGCGGCAGGGGGTACGAGCAGTACTTC
v_call: TRBV4-2
clone_size: few
d_call: TRBD1
j_call: TRBJ2-7

cdr3_aa: CASSLRLAGGRRGDNEQFF
cdr3_nt: TGTGCCAGCAGTCTCCGACTAGCGGGAGGGCGGAGGGGTGACAATGAGCAGTTCTTC
v_call: TRBV28
clone_size: few
d_call: TRBD2
j_call: TRBJ2-1

cdr3_aa: CSASSRNEQFF
cdr3_nt: TGCAGTGCTAGTTCGCGCAATGAGCAGTTCTTC
v_call: TRBV20-1
clone_size: few
d_call: .
j_call: TRBJ2-1

cdr3_aa: CSVEDPGGRETQYF
cdr3_nt: TGCAGCGTTGAAGATCCGGGGGGGCGAGAGACCCAGTACTTC
v_call: TRBV29-1
clone_size: .
d_call: TRBD2
j_call: TRBJ2-5

cdr3_aa: CAWSGGSHTEAFF
cdr3_nt: TGTGCCTGGAGCGGGGGGAGCCACACTGAAGCTTTCTTT
v_call: TRBV30
clone_size: .
d_call: .
j_call: TRBJ1-1

cdr3_aa: CASSYSGQGNYEQYF
cdr3_nt: TGTGCCAGCAGTTACTCTGGACAGGGGAACTACGAGCAGTACTTC
v_call: TRBV6-5
clone_size: few
d_call: TRBD1
j_call: TRBJ2-7

cdr3_aa: CASRTGGGSPLHF
cdr3_nt: TGCGCCAGCAGGACAGGGGGCGGGTCACCCCTCCACTTT
v_call: TRBV5-1
clone_size: few
d_call: TRBD1
j_call: TRBJ1-6

cdr3_aa: CASSIQGPGGETQYF
cdr3_nt: TGTGCCAGTAGTATACAGGGCCCGGGCGGAGAGACCCAGTACTTC
v_call: TRBV19
clone_size: many
d_call: .
j_call: TRBJ2-5

cdr3_aa: CASSQTGLVSTDTQYF
cdr3_nt: TGCGCCAGCAGCCAAACGGGACTAGTCAGCACAGATACGCAGTATTTT
v_call: TRBV4-3
clone_size: many
d_call: TRBD2
j_call: TRBJ2-3

cdr3_aa: CASSSDMSYEQYF
cdr3_nt: TGTGCCAGCAGTTCGGACATGTCCTACGAGCAGTACTTC
v_call: TRBV27
clone_size: .
d_call: .
j_call: TRBJ2-7

cdr3_aa: CAISESEGYEQYF
cdr3_nt: TGTGCCATCAGTGAGTCGGAGGGTTACGAGCAGTACTTC
v_call: TRBV10-3
clone_size: few
d_call: .
j_call: TRBJ2-7

cdr3_aa: CASSPRLAGEAELFF
cdr3_nt: TGTGCCAGCAGCCCAAGACTAGCGGGGGAGGCGGAGCTGTTTTTT
v_call: TRBV7-9
clone_size: .
d_call: TRBD2
j_call: TRBJ2-2

cdr3_aa: CACPGGGSQETQYF
cdr3_nt: TGTGCCTGCCCCGGGGGGGGCAGCCAGGAGACCCAGTACTTC
v_call: TRBV30
clone_size: .
d_call: TRBD2
j_call: TRBJ2-5

cdr3_aa: CASSRLAGATEAFF
cdr3_nt: TGTGCCAGCAGCCGCCTAGCAGGGGCCACTGAAGCTTTCTTT
v_call: TRBV4-2
clone_size: few
d_call: .
j_call: TRBJ1-1

cdr3_aa: CASSLEGGHTEAFF
cdr3_nt: TGTGCCAGCAGCTTAGAGGGGGGGCACACTGAAGCTTTCTTT
v_call: TRBV7-9
clone_size: .
d_call: .
j_call: TRBJ1-1

cdr3_aa: CASGAANYGYTF
cdr3_nt: TGTGCTAGTGGGGCAGCTAACTATGGCTACACCTTC
v_call: TRBV12-5
clone_size: .
d_call: .
j_call: TRBJ1-2

cdr3_aa: CASRGSGTYTDTQYF
cdr3_nt: TGTGCCAGCAGAGGTAGCGGGACCTACACAGATACGCAGTATTTT
v_call: TRBV14
clone_size: .
d_call: TRBD2
j_call: TRBJ2-3

cdr3_aa: CASSLEGADTDTQYF
cdr3_nt: TGTGCCAGCAGCCTCGAAGGGGCAGACACAGATACGCAGTATTTT
v_call: TRBV11-1
clone_size: .
d_call: .
j_call: TRBJ2-3

cdr3_aa: CASSETLAGSGELFF
cdr3_nt: TGTGCCAGCAGCGAAACCCTGGCGGGATCCGGGGAGCTGTTTTTT
v_call: TRBV28
clone_size: .
d_call: .
j_call: TRBJ2-2

cdr3_aa: CASSTQGARTGELFF
cdr3_nt: TGTGCCAGCAGCACACAGGGGGCGCGCACCGGGGAGCTGTTTTTT
v_call: TRBV7-9
clone_size: .
d_call: TRBD1
j_call: TRBJ2-2

cdr3_aa: CASSPRQQETQYF
cdr3_nt: TGTGCCAGCAGTCCGCGGCAGCAAGAGACCCAGTACTTC
v_call: TRBV6-5
clone_size: .
d_call: .
j_call: TRBJ2-5

cdr3_aa: CASSRGGDSNQPQHF
cdr3_nt: TGCGCCAGCAGCCGCGGGGGGGATAGCAATCAGCCCCAGCATTTT
v_call: TRBV4-1
clone_size: few
d_call: .
j_call: TRBJ1-5

cdr3_aa: CASSLEGGNTEAFF
cdr3_nt: TGTGCCAGCAGCTTAGAAGGGGGCAACACTGAAGCTTTCTTT
v_call: TRBV13
clone_size: .
d_call: TRBD1
j_call: TRBJ1-1

cdr3_aa: CASSPPGQGQGQPQHF
cdr3_nt: TGTGCCAGCTCACCACCAGGACAGGGGCAAGGACAGCCCCAGCATTTT
v_call: TRBV18
clone_size: few
d_call: TRBD1
j_call: TRBJ1-5

cdr3_aa: CASSYSSTDNQPQHF
cdr3_nt: TGTGCCAGCAGTTACTCTTCGACAGACAATCAGCCCCAGCATTTT
v_call: TRBV6-5
clone_size: few
d_call: .
j_call: TRBJ1-5

cdr3_aa: CASSYAGGAYTEAFF
cdr3_nt: TGTGCCAGCAGTTACGCCGGGGGGGCTTACACTGAAGCTTTCTTT
v_call: TRBV6-5
clone_size: .
d_call: .
j_call: TRBJ1-1

cdr3_aa: CAWSRDRGGYGYTF
cdr3_nt: TGTGCCTGGAGCCGGGACAGGGGAGGCTATGGCTACACCTTC
v_call: TRBV30
clone_size: .
d_call: TRBD1
j_call: TRBJ1-2

cdr3_aa: CASSPTGATGELFF
cdr3_nt: TGTGCCAGCAGCCCGACAGGGGCCACCGGGGAGCTGTTTTTT
v_call: TRBV7-3
clone_size: .
d_call: TRBD1
j_call: TRBJ2-2

cdr3_aa: CASSSGTGYGNTIYF
cdr3_nt: TGTGCCAGCAGCTCCGGGACAGGTTATGGAAACACCATATATTTT
v_call: TRBV7-2
clone_size: .
d_call: TRBD1
j_call: TRBJ1-3